The 25 T cell receptor beta chains reported below all come from one sample, sequenced in a study of T cell responses to AZD1222 COVID-19 vaccine (dated by TCRdb to about 2021). Libraries came from the immunoSEQ multiplex PCR assay. TCRdb mirrors the immuneACCESS table, restricted to in-frame sequences. Some clones are absent from its copies; in checked studies, under half trace to an unresolved V gene, and the reason for the others is unknown. The sample includes about 200,000 clones, with approximately 94% observed a single time. The top ten clones comprise 1% of the sample. Read against the paper, the sample's time point label means: about 28 days (+/-7) after the second vaccine dose. The specimen was peripheral blood, collected 28 days after the second AZD1222 dose. These TCRs come from an adult who received the AZD1222 COVID-19 vaccine.

This chain uses TRBV6-5 with TRBJ1-4, with D perhaps TRBD1 (5 bases). The germline V gene has CDR1 MNHEY and CDR2 SVGAGI. The V end was cut by 7 bases, the J end by 0 bases, with 12 bases between. This CDR3 has 15 amino acids. The DNA for the CDR3 is TGTGCCAGCACCTGGGACGGTGCAACTAATGAAAAACTGTTTTTT. Encoded protein: CASTWDGATNEKLFF.

The chain links TRBV3-1 (or the pseudogene TRBV3-2) to TRBJ2-2, with D possibly called TRBD1 or TRBD2 (6 bases each). This CDR3 has 13 amino acids. Germline CDR1 reads LGHDT; CDR2 reads YNNKEL (reference sequence). V was cut by 6 bases and J by 7 bases, with 12 bases left in between. Written as DNA, the CDR3 is TGTGCCAGCAGAAGAGGGGGGCTCGGGGAGCTGTTTTTT. As protein: CASRRGGLGELFF.

The CDR3 bases are TGTGCCAGCAGCTGGGGCCCAGGGAGATTGCACACTGAAGCTTTCTTT. This sequence encodes CASSWGPGRLHTEAFF. The V call is TRBV5-6, the J call TRBJ1-1, with D possibly TRBD1 on 5 matching bases. Germline assignment: CDR1 SGHDT and CDR2 YYEEEE. CDR3 length equals 16 residues. Trimming pared 3 bases from V and 3 bases from J, leaving 18 bases between.

The rearrangement links TRBV19 to TRBJ1-1; possibly TRBD1 for D (6 bases). Trimming stripped 4 bases from V and 0 bases from J, with 12 bases between. This CDR3 region has 15 residues. In germline, CDR1 is LNHDA, CDR2 SQIVND (reference sequence). The CDR3 spells CASSKGDVLNTEAFF. The CDR3 bases are TGTGCCAGTAGTAAGGGGGACGTGCTGAACACTGAAGCTTTCTTT.

In this sample, this clone turned up a few times. The V gene is TRBV9, the J gene TRBJ2-5; D not resolved. This CDR3 has 16 amino acids. Between the trimmed V and J ends, which lost 0 bases and 7 bases, there was a span of 19 bases. Germline V lookup: CDR1 SGDLS, CDR2 YYNGEE. The CDR3 DNA follows: TGTGCCAGCAGCGTAGATCGTTTGGGAATCGAAGGGACCCAGTACTTC. The encoded protein is CASSVDRLGIEGTQYF.

This clone was observed once. The CDR3 bases are TGTGCCAGTACGGAGTATGGGGGAAGTGGCACTGAAGCTTTCTTT. It yields the protein CASTEYGGSGTEAFF. The chain couples TRBV27 to TRBJ1-1; D is possibly TRBD1 (5 bases). This CDR3 spans 15 amino acids. The germline V and J ends were trimmed by 9 bases and 4 bases, with 21 bases remaining between them. Per the germline V gene, CDR1 is MNHEY and CDR2 is SMNVEV (reference sequence).

The chain couples TRBV11-3 to TRBJ2-1; 7 bases are a match to TRBD1. The V gene's germline CDR1 is SGHNT and CDR2 YENEEA. There are 14 residues in the CDR3. The V and J ends lost 5 bases and 4 bases, in that order; junction bases with no gene match: 5. This CDR3 reads CASSNQGQYNEQFF. For the CDR3, the DNA is TGTGCCAGCAGCAACCAGGGACAGTACAATGAGCAGTTCTTC.

The chain joins TRBV21-1 to TRBJ1-2; TRBD1, the D gene given by the table, was not confirmed from the DNA. TRBV21-1 is reported as a pseudogene. This CDR3 has 17 residues. This chain's CDR3 is CASSKGARTGGDYGYTF. The CDR3, as DNA: TGTGCCAGCAGCAAAGGGGCAAGGACAGGGGGCGACTATGGCTACACCTTC.

The chain links TRBV5-1 to TRBJ2-5; D uncertain. This CDR3 comprises 13 residues. Per germline, CDR1 SGHRS and CDR2 YFSETQ. The V gene lost 3 bases and the J gene lost 0 bases, with 6 bases spanning the gap. CDR3 coding DNA: TGCGCCAGCAGCTCCACAGACCAAGAGACCCAGTACTTC. Translated: CASSSTDQETQYF.

This clone showed up just a few times. The rearrangement joins TRBV6-2 or TRBV6-3 to TRBJ2-7; perhaps TRBD1 as D (5 bases). CDR1 is MNHEY, CDR2 SVGEGT, per germline. V was pared by 4 bases and J by 2 bases, with 12 bases between. The CDR3 is 14 residues long. The CDR3 DNA reads TGTGCCAGCAGTTTTAAGGGGTGGACCTACGAGCAGTACTTC. It specifies CASSFKGWTYEQYF.

There are a few counts of this clone. This chain uses TRBV12-5 with TRBJ1-2; weak D call: TRBD1 (5 bases). Germline assignment: CDR1 LGHNT and CDR2 FRNRAP. Trimming pared 5 bases from V and 8 bases from J, leaving 24 bases between. There are 16 residues in the CDR3. The CDR3 nucleotides are TGTGCTAGTGGTCCCACGTGGGGGGGTGGCCTCGGAGGCTACACCTTC. Translating gives CASGPTWGGGLGGYTF.

The genes are TRBV3-1 (or the pseudogene TRBV3-2) and TRBJ1-6; D gene unclear. Germline V CDR1 and CDR2: LGHDT, YNNKEL (reference sequence). The germline V and J ends were trimmed by 1 base and 6 bases, with 10 bases remaining between them. CDR3 size: 15 residues. CDR3 protein: CASSQGQFPNSPLHF. In DNA form, the CDR3 reads TGTGCCAGCAGCCAAGGTCAGTTTCCTAATTCACCCCTCCACTTT.

The V and J genes are TRBV16 and TRBJ1-2, with TRBD1 as a possible D gene (5 bases). This CDR3 spans 15 amino acids. Deletions cut 0 bases from V and 6 bases from J, with 14 bases between. Germline V gene data show CDR1 as KGHSY and CDR2 as FQNENV. In nucleotides, the CDR3 is TGTGCCAGCAGCCAATCCCACGGGGGGTTCAATGGCTACACCTTC. Translated, it gives CASSQSHGGFNGYTF.

The DNA of the CDR3 is TGTGCCATCAGTGAGTCGGAAAGGGCAGCTTTCTTT. This translates into CAISESERAAFF. The chain joins TRBV10-3 to TRBJ1-1, with D uncertain. CDR3 size: 12 residues. Germline assignment: CDR1 ENHRY and CDR2 SYGVKD. V was pared by 0 bases and J by 10 bases, with 9 bases between.

In this sample, this clone turned up once. The CDR3 DNA reads as TGTGCCAGCAGTCCCTACCAGGCTAGCCCCACAGATACGCAGTATTTT. Its protein is CASSPYQASPTDTQYF. The chain couples TRBV6-4 to TRBJ2-3; possible D gene TRBD2, 5 bases. CDR3 size: 16 residues. Germline CDR1 and CDR2: MRHNA and SNTAGT. The V and J ends lost 5 bases and 2 bases respectively, with 17 bases between them.

This chain joins TRBV6-6 and TRBJ1-5; TRBD1 agrees at 9 bases. Losses at the gene ends were 6 bases for V and 7 bases for J; bases not matched to a gene: 7. This CDR3 comprises 14 residues. Germline lookup yields CDR1 MNHNY and CDR2 SVGAGI (reference sequence). CDR3 region: CASSGTGGAQPQHF. DNA for the CDR3: TGTGCCAGCAGCGGCACAGGGGGCGCCCAGCCCCAGCATTTT.

The V and J genes are TRBV6-6 and TRBJ2-3; D not certain. The CDR3 extends over 19 amino acids. The germline gives CDR1 MNHNY, CDR2 SVGAGI (reference sequence). V was cut by 5 bases and J by 5 bases, with 29 bases left in between. The CDR3 nucleotides are TGTGCCAGCAGTCCCAGCCCTCCTCTGTATGAAACATTGAGAGATACGCAGTATTTT. Protein: CASSPSPPLYETLRDTQYF.

The chain combines TRBV7-9 with TRBJ1-2; D remains unclear. The CDR3 totals 11 residues. V was pared by 5 bases and J by 2 bases, with 3 bases between. Germline V gene data show CDR1 as SEHNR and CDR2 as FQNEAQ (reference sequence). The CDR3 DNA follows: TGTGCCAGCAGCCGCAACTATGGCTACACCTTC. Its protein is CASSRNYGYTF.

This chain joins TRBV19 and TRBJ1-1, with 11 positions matching TRBD1. Germline V gene lookup returns CDR1 LNHDA and CDR2 SQIVND (reference sequence). Unmatched junction bases numbered 4, after V lost 5 bases and J lost 5 bases. The CDR3 consists of 14 residues. CDR3 in DNA: TGTGCCAGTAGTTCGGACAGGGGGCGAACTGAAGCTTTCTTT. It yields the protein CASSSDRGRTEAFF. The full variable domain, with the rest looked up from reference TRBV19 and TRBJ1-1, is DGGITQSPKYLFRKEGQNVTLSCEQNLNHDAMYWYRQDPGQGLRLIYYSQIVNDFQKGDIAEGYSVSREKKESFPLTVTSAQKNPTAFYLCASSSDRGRTEAFFGQGTRLTVV.

The V gene is TRBV2, the J gene TRBJ2-7, with D hard to call. Germline CDR1 and CDR2: SNHLY and FYNNEI. This CDR3 comprises 11 residues. V lost 8 bases to trimming and J lost 2 bases, with 7 bases between them. DNA for the CDR3: TGTGCCAGCGCGGCACCCTACGAGCAGTACTTC. Translation: CASAAPYEQYF.

The chain links TRBV7-9 to TRBJ2-1; D gene ambiguous. Germline V gene lookup returns CDR1 SEHNR and CDR2 FQNEAQ (reference sequence). The CDR3 is 13 residues long. V was shortened by 1 base and J by 9 bases, with 10 bases between the two germline ends. CDR3 sequence reads: CASSLDSPGEQFF. As DNA, the CDR3 is TGTGCCAGCAGCTTAGATAGTCCGGGTGAGCAGTTCTTC.

V and J are TRBV7-9 and TRBJ2-1; 10 positions match TRBD1. The germline CDR1 and CDR2 sequences are SEHNR and FQNEAQ (reference sequence). This CDR3 has 16 residues. The J segment lost 7 bases and the V segment lost 5 bases, leaving 11 bases of the junction unmatched. The CDR3 nucleotides are TGTGCCAGCAGCCATCCGGGACAGGGGCGAGGGAATGAGCAGTTCTTC. It is translated as CASSHPGQGRGNEQFF.

V is TRBV6-6 and J is TRBJ2-1; 8 bases are a match to TRBD1. The V gene end was trimmed by 0 bases and the J gene end by 14 bases; junction bases not matched to a gene: 6. This CDR3 region has 13 residues. Germline loops: CDR1 MNHNY, CDR2 SVGAGI (reference sequence). CDR3 sequence (DNA): TGTGCCAGCAGTTACTCGAGGGACAGGTGGAAGTTCTTC. As protein: CASSYSRDRWKFF.

J is TRBJ2-5 and V is TRBV7-3, with D possibly being TRBD1 (6 bases). The length of the CDR3 is 13 residues. Trimming stripped 5 bases from V and 2 bases from J, with 9 bases between. CDR1 SGHTA and CDR2 FQGTGA come from the germline V gene. CDR3 DNA sequence: TGTGCCAGCAGCACGACAGGACAAGAGACCCAGTACTTC. This gives the protein CASSTTGQETQYF.

The genes are TRBV3-1 (or the pseudogene TRBV3-2) and TRBJ2-7, with D perhaps given as TRBD1 or TRBD2 (6 bases each). The V gene lost 1 base and the J gene lost 2 bases, with 15 bases spanning the gap. The CDR3 extends over 16 amino acids. Germline CDR1 is LGHDT and CDR2 is YNNKEL (reference sequence). The CDR3 reads CASSQGGGSPTYEQYF. In nucleotides, the CDR3 is TGTGCCAGCAGCCAAGGAGGGGGGTCCCCAACCTACGAGCAGTACTTC.